This T cell receptor (beta chain) was documented in a study of T cell clusters in autoimmune cytopenias. The CDR3 totals 12 residues. Germline CDR1 is WNHNN and CDR2 is SYGVQD (reference sequence). Multiplex touch-down PCR amplified TRB using TRB-A and TRB-B pools in one tube. For each CDR3 protein, TCRdb gives one entry from its re-call of the multiplex PCR reads, without DNA. This sample's table has about 2,000 distinct CDR3 sequences. TRB was amplified from about 270 ng of peripheral blood genomic DNA per sample. These data were likewise used in another study, on T cell repertoires in aging, cancer and after chemotherapy.

The receptor's source is a human donor with chronic lymphocytic leukemia. The chain couples TRBV10-1 to TRBJ2-7. The sample taken for sequencing was peripheral blood. The CDR3 sequence: CASSESSYEQYF.